This T cell receptor beta chain came from a study of neurological immune-mediated disorders. Study-wide findings and caveats: The absence of shared CDR3 amino acid sequences among expanded clones across subjects suggests private repertoires in all groups.

As for the cDNA, it was generated by 5'RACE with 10-nucleotide random UMIs. TCRdb reanalysed the 5' RACE reads using MiXCR and keeps one entry per CDR3 protein. The profile shows 50,000 or so distinct CDR3 sequences, 9% to 12% of them singletons. Turning to this clonotype: The antigen is not known.

Trimming shortened V by 6 bases and J by 2 bases, and 5 bases separated the two germline ends. The CDR3 length is 11 residues. Per the germline V gene, CDR1 is MNHEY and CDR2 is SVGEGT. The receptor's source is a woman in her forties with HTLV-1-associated myelopathy (HAM/TSP). The chain joins TRBV6-2 or TRBV6-3 to TRBJ2-7, with unresolved D. Source material: PBMCs. The CDR3 protein is CASSQTYEQYF. The CDR3 bases are TGTGCCAGCAGCCAAACCTACGAGCAGTACTTC.